The clone carrying this T cell receptor beta chain is deemed medium-sized by its frequency. This sample is part of a study of CD8 T cells in cerebrospinal fluid in Alzheimer's disease. Germline V lookup: CDR1 SGDLS, CDR2 YYNGEE. The CDR3 totals 15 residues. TCRdb reprocessed the 10x single-cell sequencing reads, with one entry per CDR3 protein and no DNA. This table lists around 1,500 distinct CDR3 sequences. The sequenced sample consisted of cerebrospinal fluid. The source is a human donor with Alzheimer's disease. The V gene is TRBV9, the J gene TRBJ1-6; TCRdb proposes TRBD1, but this gene call is untestable without DNA. The CDR3 spells CASSVGSGSDSPLHF.